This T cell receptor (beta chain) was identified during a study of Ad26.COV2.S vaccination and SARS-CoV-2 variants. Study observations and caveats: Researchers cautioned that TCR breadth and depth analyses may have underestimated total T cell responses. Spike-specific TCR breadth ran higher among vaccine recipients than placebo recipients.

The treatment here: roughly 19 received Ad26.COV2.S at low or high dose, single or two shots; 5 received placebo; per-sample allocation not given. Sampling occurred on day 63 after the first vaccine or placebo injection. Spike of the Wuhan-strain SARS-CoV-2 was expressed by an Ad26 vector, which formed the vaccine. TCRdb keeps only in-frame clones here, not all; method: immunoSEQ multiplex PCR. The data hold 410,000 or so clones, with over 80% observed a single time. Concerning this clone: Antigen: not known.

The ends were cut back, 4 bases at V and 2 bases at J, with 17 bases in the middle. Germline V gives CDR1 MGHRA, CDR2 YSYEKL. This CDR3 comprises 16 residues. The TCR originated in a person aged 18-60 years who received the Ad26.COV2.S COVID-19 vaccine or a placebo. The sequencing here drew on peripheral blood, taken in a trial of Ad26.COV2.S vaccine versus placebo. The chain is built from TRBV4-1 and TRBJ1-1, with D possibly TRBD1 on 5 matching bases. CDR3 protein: CASSPLTGHSNTEAFF. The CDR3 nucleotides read TGCGCCAGCAGCCCCCTTACAGGACACTCCAACACTGAAGCTTTCTTT.